This T cell receptor (beta chain) was obtained from a study of T cells after yellow fever vaccination. The CDR3 is made up of 13 amino acids. Trimming pared 2 bases from V and 0 bases from J, leaving 4 bases between. Germline V lookup: CDR1 LGHDT, CDR2 YNNKEL (reference sequence). Each CDR3 protein gets one entry after TCRdb re-called the 5' RACE reads with MiXCR. The sample records some 500,000 distinct CDR3 sequences, 13% being singletons. The V gene is TRBV3-1, the J gene TRBJ1-1; D not certain. The source is a man younger than 40 who received the YFV17D yellow fever vaccine. The sequencing here drew on PBMCs, taken on the day of the yellow fever booster vaccination. CDR3 in DNA: TGTGCCAGCAGCCAAACAATGAACACTGAAGCTTTCTTT. Residues: CASSQTMNTEAFF.